These 12 T cell receptor beta chains originate from one sample sequenced in a study of OX40 agonist ivuxolimab in advanced cancers. Library preparation employed the immunoSEQ multiplex PCR assay. Here the immuneACCESS table is served through TCRdb, limited to in-frame sequences with V and J called. Missing clones are a known gap in these copies; in checked studies unresolved V genes cover under half, and the rest lacks a known reason. This sample has 84,000 or so clones in its table, and 94% of those were observed once. The top ten clonotypes cover approximately 11% of the sample. This specimen consisted of CD4+ or CD8+ T cells sorted from blood, obtained in a trial of the OX40 agonist ivuxolimab. All receptors derive from an adult with an advanced solid tumor such as melanoma, head and neck, liver or kidney cancer.

The chain has TRBV13 and TRBJ2-7; weak D call: TRBD1 (6 bases). CDR3 size: 15 residues. Germline loops: CDR1 PRHDT, CDR2 FYEKMQ (reference sequence). V lost 5 bases and J lost 0, with 14 bases in between. CDR3 region: CASSQSQGPSYEQYF. DNA of the CDR3: TGTGCCAGCAGCCAGAGCCAGGGGCCCTCCTACGAGCAGTACTTC.

The chain combines TRBV7-6 with TRBJ2-7; D is uncertain. Between the trimmed V and J ends, which lost 1 base and 0 bases, there was a span of 7 bases. Germline loops: CDR1 SGHVS, CDR2 FNYEAQ. The CDR3 covers 14 residues. The CDR3 protein is CASSLDRSSYEQYF. Written as DNA, the CDR3 is TGTGCCAGCAGCTTAGACAGATCCTCCTACGAGCAGTACTTC.

This clone was counted a single time. The chain couples TRBV13 to TRBJ2-5; D may be TRBD2 (5 bases). The germline gives CDR1 PRHDT, CDR2 FYEKMQ (reference sequence). CDR3 length: 15 amino acids. V gave up 3 bases and J gave up 11 bases, with 22 bases separating them. The DNA of the CDR3 is TGTGCCAGCAGCTTCAGCGGATACGGCCTAAAGGAGCAGTACTTC. It specifies CASSFSGYGLKEQYF.

The chain uses TRBV18 and TRBJ2-3; weak D call: TRBD1 (5 bases). The germline V gene encodes CDR1 KGHSH and CDR2 LQKENI. The CDR3 spans 21 residues. V lost 4 bases and J 2 bases, leaving 31 bases between the germline ends. CDR3 region: CASSRIPRLPQGWPHTDTQYF. In nucleotides, the CDR3 is TGTGCCAGCTCACGTATCCCCCGCCTGCCTCAGGGTTGGCCACACACAGATACGCAGTATTTT.

The chain combines TRBV27 with TRBJ2-5; a possible D gene is TRBD1 (7 bases). The end of the DNA aligns better with TRBJ2-7, so the J call may be wrong. The germline V gene has CDR1 MNHEY and CDR2 SMNVEV (reference sequence). CDR3 length: 16 residues. The CDR3 bases are TGTGCCAGCAGTCAGGAGGGCACAGGGGTTGGGTACGAGCAGTACTTC. Its protein is CASSQEGTGVGYEQYF.

This clone was observed once. The chain couples TRBV5-6 to TRBJ2-7; D not certain. From germline, CDR1 is SGHDT and CDR2 YYEEEE. CDR3 size: 12 residues. Deletions cut 1 base from V and 4 bases from J, with 6 bases between. CDR3: CASSLSGYEQYF. CDR3 coding DNA: TGTGCCAGCAGCTTGTCGGGTTACGAGCAGTACTTC.

The chain combines TRBV27 with TRBJ1-1, with D perhaps matching TRBD1 (6 bases). Germline assignment: CDR1 MNHEY and CDR2 SMNVEV (reference sequence). V lost 6 bases to trimming and J lost 0 bases, with 11 bases between them. The CDR3 has 14 residues. The CDR3 spells CASSLQGLNTEAFF. DNA for the CDR3: TGTGCCAGCAGCCTACAGGGTTTGAACACTGAAGCTTTCTTT.

V usage is TRBV11-2 and J usage is TRBJ1-2; TRBD1 might be the D (6 bases). CDR1 SGHAT and CDR2 FQNNGV come from the germline V gene. The CDR3 loop spans 16 amino acids. V was clipped by 1 base and J by 4 bases, with 16 bases between them. CDR3: CASSLGGRGRGYGYTF. The DNA for the CDR3 is TGTGCCAGCAGCTTAGGGGGTCGGGGCAGGGGCTATGGCTACACCTTC.

This clone appeared a single time. V and J are TRBV2 and TRBJ2-5, with 10 positions matching TRBD1. The CDR3 contains 14 residues. Unmatched junction bases numbered 5, after V lost 5 bases and J lost 5 bases. Germline V gene data show CDR1 as SNHLY and CDR2 as FYNNEI. The CDR3 loop reads CASSNRQGAETQYF. In nucleotides, the CDR3 is TGTGCCAGCAGTAACAGACAGGGGGCGGAGACCCAGTACTTC. Filled out from reference TRBV2 and TRBJ2-5, the complete variable domain reads EPEVTQTPSHQVTQMGQEVILRCVPISNHLYFYWYRQILGQKVEFLVSFYNNEISEKSEIFDDQFSVERPDGSNFTLKIRSTKLEDSAMYFCASSNRQGAETQYFGPGTRLLVL.

The V gene is TRBV27, the J gene TRBJ2-3, with no clear D. Germline V gene lookup returns CDR1 MNHEY and CDR2 SMNVEV (reference sequence). The CDR3 totals 14 residues. Trimming removed 5 bases from V and 0 bases from J, with 9 bases in between. The CDR3 DNA is TGTGCCAGCAGTCGTGATGATAGCACAGATACGCAGTATTTT. Translated, it gives CASSRDDSTDTQYF.

This chain connects TRBV29-1 to TRBJ1-1; D unresolved. Germline V gives CDR1 SQVTM, CDR2 ANQGSEA. The V end lost 1 base, the J end lost 3 bases, and 12 bases lay between the germline ends. The CDR3 totals 14 residues. For the CDR3, the DNA is TGCAGCGTTGAAGGCATCCTTGACCACACTGAAGCTTTCTTT. This codes for CSVEGILDHTEAFF.

The chain employs TRBV9 and TRBJ2-1; 7 bases align to TRBD1. With V trimmed by 2 bases and J by 2 bases, 4 bases remained unmatched. Germline assignment: CDR1 SGDLS and CDR2 YYNGEE. This CDR3 contains 15 residues. The CDR3, as DNA: TGTGCCAGCAGCGTCGACAGGGCAACCTACAATGAGCAGTTCTTC. It encodes CASSVDRATYNEQFF.